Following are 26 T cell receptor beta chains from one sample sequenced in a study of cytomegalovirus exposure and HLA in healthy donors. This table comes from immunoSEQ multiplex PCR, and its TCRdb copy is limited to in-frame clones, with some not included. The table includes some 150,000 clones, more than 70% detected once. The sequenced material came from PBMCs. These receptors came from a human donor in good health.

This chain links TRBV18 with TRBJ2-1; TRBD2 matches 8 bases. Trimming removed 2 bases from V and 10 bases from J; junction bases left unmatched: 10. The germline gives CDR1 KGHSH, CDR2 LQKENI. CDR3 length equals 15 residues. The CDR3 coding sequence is TGTGCCAGCTCACCAAAGCGGGAGTCTGGTAGGGAGCAGTTCTTC. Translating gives CASSPKRESGREQFF.

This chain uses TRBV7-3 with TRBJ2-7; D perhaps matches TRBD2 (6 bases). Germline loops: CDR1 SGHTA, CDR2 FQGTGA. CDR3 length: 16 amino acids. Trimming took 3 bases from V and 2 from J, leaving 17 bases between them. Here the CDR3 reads CASSLTGTSSPYEQYF. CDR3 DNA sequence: TGTGCCAGCAGCTTGACCGGGACTTCCAGTCCCTACGAGCAGTACTTC.

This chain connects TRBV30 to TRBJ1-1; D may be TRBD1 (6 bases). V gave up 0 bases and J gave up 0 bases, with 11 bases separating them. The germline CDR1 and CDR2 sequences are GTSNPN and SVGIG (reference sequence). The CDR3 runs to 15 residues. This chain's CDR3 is CAWSVGQLMNTEAFF. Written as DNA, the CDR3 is TGTGCCTGGAGTGTAGGACAGCTCATGAACACTGAAGCTTTCTTT. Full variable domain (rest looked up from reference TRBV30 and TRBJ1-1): SQTIHQWPATLVQPVGSPLSLECTVEGTSNPNLYWYRQAAGRGLQLLFYSVGIGQISSEVPQNLSASRPQDRQFILSSKKLLLSDSGFYLCAWSVGQLMNTEAFFGQGTRLTVV.

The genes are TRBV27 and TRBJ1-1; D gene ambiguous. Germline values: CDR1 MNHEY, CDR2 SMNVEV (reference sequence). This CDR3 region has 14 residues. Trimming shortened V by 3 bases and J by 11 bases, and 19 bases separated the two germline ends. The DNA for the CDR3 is TGTGCCAGCAGTTTGACCCGCCGCGACTCTTCGGCTTTCTTT. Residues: CASSLTRRDSSAFF.

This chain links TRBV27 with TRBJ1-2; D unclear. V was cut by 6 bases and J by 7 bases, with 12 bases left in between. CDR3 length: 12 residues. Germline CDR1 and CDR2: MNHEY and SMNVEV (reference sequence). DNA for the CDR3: TGTGCCAGCAGGACCAAAGCGCGTGGCTACACCTTC. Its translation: CASRTKARGYTF.

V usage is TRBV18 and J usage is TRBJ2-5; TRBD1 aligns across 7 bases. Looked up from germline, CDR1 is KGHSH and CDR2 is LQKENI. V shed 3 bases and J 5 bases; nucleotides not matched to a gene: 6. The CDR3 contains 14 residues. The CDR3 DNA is TGTGCCAGCTCACCCCAGGGGGTCGGGGAGACCCAGTACTTC. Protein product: CASSPQGVGETQYF.

CDR3 protein: CASSLDRDTEAFF. CDR3 sequence (DNA): TGTGCCAGTAGCCTCGACAGAGACACTGAAGCTTTCTTT. The V gene is TRBV19, the J gene TRBJ1-1, with a weak D call TRBD1 (5 bases). V was shortened by 6 bases and J by 3 bases, with 11 bases between the two germline ends. This CDR3 comprises 13 residues. Germline V gene lookup returns CDR1 LNHDA and CDR2 SQIVND (reference sequence). The full variable domain, with the rest looked up from reference TRBV19 and TRBJ1-1, is DGGITQSPKYLFRKEGQNVTLSCEQNLNHDAMYWYRQDPGQGLRLIYYSQIVNDFQKGDIAEGYSVSREKKESFPLTVTSAQKNPTAFYLCASSLDRDTEAFFGQGTRLTVV.

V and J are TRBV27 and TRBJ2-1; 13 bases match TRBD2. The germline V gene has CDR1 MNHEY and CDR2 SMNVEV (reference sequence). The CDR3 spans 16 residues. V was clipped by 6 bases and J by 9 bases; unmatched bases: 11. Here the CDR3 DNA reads TGTGCCAGCAGGAAACCCTCGGGACTAGCGGGAACTGAGCAGTTCTTC. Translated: CASRKPSGLAGTEQFF.

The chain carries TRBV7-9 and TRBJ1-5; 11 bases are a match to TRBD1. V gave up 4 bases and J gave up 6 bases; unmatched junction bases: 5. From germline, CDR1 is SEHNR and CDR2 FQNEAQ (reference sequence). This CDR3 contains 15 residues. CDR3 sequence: CASSSGQGAGQPQHF. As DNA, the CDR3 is TGTGCCAGCAGCTCTGGACAGGGGGCAGGTCAGCCCCAGCATTTT.

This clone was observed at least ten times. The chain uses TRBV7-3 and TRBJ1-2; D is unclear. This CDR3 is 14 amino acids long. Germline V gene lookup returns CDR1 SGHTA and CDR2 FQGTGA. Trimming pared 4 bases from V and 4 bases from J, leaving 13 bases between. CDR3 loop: CASSSSISLYGYTF. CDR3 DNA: TGTGCCAGCAGCTCGAGTATTAGCCTCTATGGCTACACCTTC.

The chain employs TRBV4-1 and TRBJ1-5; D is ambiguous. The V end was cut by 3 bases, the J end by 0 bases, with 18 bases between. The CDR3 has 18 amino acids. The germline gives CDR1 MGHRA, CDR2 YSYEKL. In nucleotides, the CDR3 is TGCGCCAGCAGCCATAGATTCGAGGAAAACTTTAGCAATCAGCCCCAGCATTTT. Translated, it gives CASSHRFEENFSNQPQHF.

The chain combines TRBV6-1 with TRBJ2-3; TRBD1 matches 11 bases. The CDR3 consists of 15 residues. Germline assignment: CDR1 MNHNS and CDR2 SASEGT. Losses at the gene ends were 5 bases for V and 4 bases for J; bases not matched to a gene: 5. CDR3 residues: CASSSGTGGSDTQYF. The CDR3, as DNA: TGTGCCAGCAGTTCGGGGACAGGGGGTTCAGATACGCAGTATTTT.

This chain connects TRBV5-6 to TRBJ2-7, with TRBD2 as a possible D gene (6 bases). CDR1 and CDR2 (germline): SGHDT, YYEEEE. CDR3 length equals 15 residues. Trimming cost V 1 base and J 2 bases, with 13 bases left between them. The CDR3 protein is CASSLWRADTYEQYF. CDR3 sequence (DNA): TGTGCCAGCAGCTTGTGGAGGGCAGACACCTACGAGCAGTACTTC.

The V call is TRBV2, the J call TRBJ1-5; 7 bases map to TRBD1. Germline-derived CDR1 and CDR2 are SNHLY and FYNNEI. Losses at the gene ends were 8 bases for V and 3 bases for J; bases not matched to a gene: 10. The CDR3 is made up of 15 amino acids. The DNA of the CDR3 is TGTGCCAGCCAGGGGGAACAGGGACCCAATCAGCCCCAGCATTTT. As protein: CASQGEQGPNQPQHF. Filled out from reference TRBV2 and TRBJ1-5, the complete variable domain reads EPEVTQTPSHQVTQMGQEVILRCVPISNHLYFYWYRQILGQKVEFLVSFYNNEISEKSEIFDDQFSVERPDGSNFTLKIRSTKLEDSAMYFCASQGEQGPNQPQHFGDGTRLSIL.

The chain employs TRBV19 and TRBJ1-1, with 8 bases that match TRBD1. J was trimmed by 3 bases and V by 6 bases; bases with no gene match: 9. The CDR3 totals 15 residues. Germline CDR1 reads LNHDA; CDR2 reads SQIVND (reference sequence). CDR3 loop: CASSVTGEWYTEAFF. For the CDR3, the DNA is TGTGCCAGTAGCGTGACAGGGGAATGGTACACTGAAGCTTTCTTT.

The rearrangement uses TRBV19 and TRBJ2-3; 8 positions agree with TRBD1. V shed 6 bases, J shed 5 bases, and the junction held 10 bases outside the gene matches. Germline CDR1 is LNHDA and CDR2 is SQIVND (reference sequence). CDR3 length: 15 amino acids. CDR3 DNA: TGTGCCAGTAGGACTGGACAGGGCAGGGTAGATACGCAGTATTTT. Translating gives CASRTGQGRVDTQYF. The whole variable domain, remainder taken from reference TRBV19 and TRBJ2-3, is DGGITQSPKYLFRKEGQNVTLSCEQNLNHDAMYWYRQDPGQGLRLIYYSQIVNDFQKGDIAEGYSVSREKKESFPLTVTSAQKNPTAFYLCASRTGQGRVDTQYFGPGTRLTVL.

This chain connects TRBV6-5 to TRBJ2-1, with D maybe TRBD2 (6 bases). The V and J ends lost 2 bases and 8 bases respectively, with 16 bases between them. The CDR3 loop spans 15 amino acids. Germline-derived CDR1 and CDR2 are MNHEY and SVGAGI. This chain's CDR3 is CASSYRSTSWDEQFF. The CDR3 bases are TGTGCCAGCAGTTACCGGAGCACTAGCTGGGATGAGCAGTTCTTC.

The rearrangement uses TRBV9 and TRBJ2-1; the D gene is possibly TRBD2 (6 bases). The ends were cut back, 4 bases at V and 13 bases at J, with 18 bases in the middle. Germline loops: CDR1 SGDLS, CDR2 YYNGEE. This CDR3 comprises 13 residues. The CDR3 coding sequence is TGTGCCAGCAGCCCACGGACTGGGGGAGGTCAGTTCTTC. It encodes CASSPRTGGGQFF.

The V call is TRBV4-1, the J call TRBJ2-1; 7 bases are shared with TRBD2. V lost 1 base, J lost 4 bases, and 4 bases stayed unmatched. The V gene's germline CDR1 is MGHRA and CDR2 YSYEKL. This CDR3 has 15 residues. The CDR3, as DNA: TGCGCCAGCAGCCAAGGGGGAGGGCCGTACAATGAGCAGTTCTTC. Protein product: CASSQGGGPYNEQFF.

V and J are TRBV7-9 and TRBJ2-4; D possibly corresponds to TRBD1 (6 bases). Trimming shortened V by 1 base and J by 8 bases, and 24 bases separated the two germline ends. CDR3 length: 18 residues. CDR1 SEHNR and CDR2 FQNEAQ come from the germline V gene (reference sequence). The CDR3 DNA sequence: TGTGCCAGCAGCTTAGTTAACACTGGGCGGACAGTATCTTACATTCAGTACTTC. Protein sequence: CASSLVNTGRTVSYIQYF.

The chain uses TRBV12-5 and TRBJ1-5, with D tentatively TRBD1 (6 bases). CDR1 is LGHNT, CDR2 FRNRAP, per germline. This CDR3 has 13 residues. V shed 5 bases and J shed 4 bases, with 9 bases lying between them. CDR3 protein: CASGTGLNQPQHF. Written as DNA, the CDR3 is TGTGCTAGTGGTACAGGGCTAAATCAGCCCCAGCATTTT. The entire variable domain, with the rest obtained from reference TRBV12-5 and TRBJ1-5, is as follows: DARVTQTPRHKVTEMGQEVTMRCQPILGHNTVFWYRQTMMQGLELLAYFRNRAPLDDSGMPKDRFSAEMPDATLATLKIQPSEPRDSAVYFCASGTGLNQPQHFGDGTRLSIL.

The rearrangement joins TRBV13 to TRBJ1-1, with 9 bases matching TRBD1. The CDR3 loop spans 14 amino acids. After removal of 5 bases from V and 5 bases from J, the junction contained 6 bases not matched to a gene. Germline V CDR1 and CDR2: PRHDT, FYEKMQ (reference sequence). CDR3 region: CASSVTGGLTEAFF. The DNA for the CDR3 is TGTGCCAGCAGCGTCACAGGGGGCTTGACTGAAGCTTTCTTT.

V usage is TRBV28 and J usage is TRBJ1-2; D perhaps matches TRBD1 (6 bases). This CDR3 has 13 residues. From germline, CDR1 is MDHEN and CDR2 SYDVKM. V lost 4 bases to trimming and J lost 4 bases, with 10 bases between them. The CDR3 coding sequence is TGTGCCAGCAGTTCAGGGGCTGTCTATGGCTACACCTTC. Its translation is CASSSGAVYGYTF.

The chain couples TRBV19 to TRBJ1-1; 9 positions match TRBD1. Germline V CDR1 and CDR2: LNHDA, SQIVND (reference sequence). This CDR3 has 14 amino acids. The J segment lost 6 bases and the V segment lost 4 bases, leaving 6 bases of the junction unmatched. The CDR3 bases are TGTGCCAGTAGTACGGGGACAGGGCGCGCTGAAGCTTTCTTT. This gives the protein CASSTGTGRAEAFF.

In DNA, the CDR3 is TGCGCCAGCAGCTTGGCCCCACTAGCGGGAGACAATGAGCAGTTCTTC. Translation: CASSLAPLAGDNEQFF. V and J are TRBV5-1 and TRBJ2-1, with TRBD2 identical over 11 bases. Germline V CDR1 and CDR2: SGHRS, YFSETQ. Losses at the gene ends were 0 bases for V and 5 bases for J; bases not matched to a gene: 4. The CDR3 runs 16 residues.

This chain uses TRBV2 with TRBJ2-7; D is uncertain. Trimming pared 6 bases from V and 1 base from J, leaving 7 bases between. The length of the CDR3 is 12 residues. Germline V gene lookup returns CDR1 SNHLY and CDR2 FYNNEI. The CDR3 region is CASSPTSYEQYF. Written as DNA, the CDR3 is TGTGCCAGCAGCCCCACTTCCTACGAGCAGTACTTC.